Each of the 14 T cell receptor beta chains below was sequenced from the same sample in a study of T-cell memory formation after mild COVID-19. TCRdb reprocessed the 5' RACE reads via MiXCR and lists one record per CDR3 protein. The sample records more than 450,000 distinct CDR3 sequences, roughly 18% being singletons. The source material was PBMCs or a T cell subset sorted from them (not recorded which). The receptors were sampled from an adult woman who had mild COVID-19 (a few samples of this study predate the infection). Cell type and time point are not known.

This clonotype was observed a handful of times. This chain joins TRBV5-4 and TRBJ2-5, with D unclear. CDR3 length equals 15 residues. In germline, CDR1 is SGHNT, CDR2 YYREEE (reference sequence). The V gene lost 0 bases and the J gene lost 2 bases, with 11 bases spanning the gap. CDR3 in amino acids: CASSLVAQNQETQYF. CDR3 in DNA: TGTGCCAGCAGCTTGGTTGCCCAGAATCAAGAGACCCAGTACTTC.

CDR3 sequence: CSARSRSEGENEQYF. CDR3 sequence (DNA): TGCAGTGCTAGATCCCGCTCCGAGGGGGAGAACGAGCAGTACTTC. The V call is TRBV20-1, the J call TRBJ2-7; perhaps TRBD1 as D (6 bases). Germline values: CDR1 DFQATT, CDR2 SNEGSKA (reference sequence). The CDR3 is 15 amino acids. Trimming removed 2 bases at V and 5 bases at J, with 19 bases between.

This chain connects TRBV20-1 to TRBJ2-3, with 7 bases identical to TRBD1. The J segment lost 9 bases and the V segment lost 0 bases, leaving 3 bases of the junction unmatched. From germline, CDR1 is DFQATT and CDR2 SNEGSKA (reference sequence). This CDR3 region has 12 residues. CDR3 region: CSARDIRGTQYF. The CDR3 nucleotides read TGCAGTGCTAGAGATATCAGGGGGACGCAGTATTTT.

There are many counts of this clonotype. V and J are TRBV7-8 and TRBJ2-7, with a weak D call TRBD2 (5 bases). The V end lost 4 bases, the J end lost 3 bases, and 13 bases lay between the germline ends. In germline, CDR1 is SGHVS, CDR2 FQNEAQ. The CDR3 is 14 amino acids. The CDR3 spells CASSYRRNSYEQYF. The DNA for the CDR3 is TGTGCCAGCAGCTATCGGAGGAACAGCTACGAGCAGTACTTC.

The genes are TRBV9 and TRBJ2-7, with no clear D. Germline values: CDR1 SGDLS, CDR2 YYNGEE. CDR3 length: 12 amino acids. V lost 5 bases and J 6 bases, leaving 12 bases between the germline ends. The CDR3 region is CASRLNDSEQYF. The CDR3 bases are TGTGCCAGCAGACTTAACGACTCCGAGCAGTACTTC. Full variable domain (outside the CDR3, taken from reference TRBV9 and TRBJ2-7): DSGVTQTPKHLITATGQRVTLRCSPRSGDLSVYWYQQSLDQGLQFLIQYYNGEERAKGNILERFSAQQFPDLHSELNLSSLELGDSALYFCASRLNDSEQYFGPGTRLTVT.

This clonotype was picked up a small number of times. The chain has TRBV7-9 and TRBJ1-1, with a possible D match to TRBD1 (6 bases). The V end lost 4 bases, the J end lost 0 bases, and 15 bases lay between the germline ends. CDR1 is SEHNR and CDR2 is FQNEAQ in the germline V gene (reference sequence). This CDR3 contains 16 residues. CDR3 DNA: TGTGCCAGCAGCTCCACGACCCAGGGGATGAACACTGAAGCTTTCTTT. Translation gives CASSSTTQGMNTEAFF.

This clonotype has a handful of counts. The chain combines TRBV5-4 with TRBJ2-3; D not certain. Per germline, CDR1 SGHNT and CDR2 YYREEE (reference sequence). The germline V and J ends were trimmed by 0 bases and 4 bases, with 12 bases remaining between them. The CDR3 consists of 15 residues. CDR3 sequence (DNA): TGTGCCAGCAGCTTGGTTACAACAAGGGCAGATACGCAGTATTTT. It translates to CASSLVTTRADTQYF.

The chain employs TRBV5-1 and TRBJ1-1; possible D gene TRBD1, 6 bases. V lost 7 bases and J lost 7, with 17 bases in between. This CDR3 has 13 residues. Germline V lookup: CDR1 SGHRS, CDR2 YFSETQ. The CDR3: CASGDTGYGEAFF. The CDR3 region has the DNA TGCGCCAGCGGAGATACAGGGTATGGTGAAGCTTTCTTT.

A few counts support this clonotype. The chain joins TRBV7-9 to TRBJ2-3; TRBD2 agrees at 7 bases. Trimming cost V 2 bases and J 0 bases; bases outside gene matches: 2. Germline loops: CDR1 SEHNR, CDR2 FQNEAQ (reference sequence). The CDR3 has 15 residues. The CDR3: CASSLFSGSTDTQYF. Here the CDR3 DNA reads TGTGCCAGCAGCTTATTTAGCGGGAGCACAGATACGCAGTATTTT.

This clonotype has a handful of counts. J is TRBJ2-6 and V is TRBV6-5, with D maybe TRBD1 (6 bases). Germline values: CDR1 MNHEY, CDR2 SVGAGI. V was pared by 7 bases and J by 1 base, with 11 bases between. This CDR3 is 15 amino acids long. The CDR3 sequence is CASTRGRSGANVLTF. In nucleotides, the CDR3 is TGTGCCAGCACAAGGGGGAGATCTGGGGCCAACGTCCTGACTTTC.

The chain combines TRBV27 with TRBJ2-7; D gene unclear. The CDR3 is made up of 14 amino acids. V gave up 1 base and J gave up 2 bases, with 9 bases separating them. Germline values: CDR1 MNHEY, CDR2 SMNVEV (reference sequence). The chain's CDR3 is CASSLYPPPYEQYF. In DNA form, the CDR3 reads TGTGCCAGCAGTTTATACCCACCACCCTACGAGCAGTACTTC.

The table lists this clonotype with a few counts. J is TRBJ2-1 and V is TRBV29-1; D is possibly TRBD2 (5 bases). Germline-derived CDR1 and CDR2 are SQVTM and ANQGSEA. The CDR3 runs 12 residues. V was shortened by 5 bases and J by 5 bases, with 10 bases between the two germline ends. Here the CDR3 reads CSVFPGNNEQFF. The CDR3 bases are TGCAGCGTTTTCCCGGGAAACAATGAGCAGTTCTTC.

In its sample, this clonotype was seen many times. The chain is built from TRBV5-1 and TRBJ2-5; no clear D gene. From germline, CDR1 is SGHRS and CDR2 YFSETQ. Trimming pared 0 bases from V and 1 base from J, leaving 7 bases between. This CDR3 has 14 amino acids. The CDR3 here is CASSLAAVQETQYF. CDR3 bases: TGCGCCAGCAGCTTGGCCGCAGTCCAAGAGACCCAGTACTTC.

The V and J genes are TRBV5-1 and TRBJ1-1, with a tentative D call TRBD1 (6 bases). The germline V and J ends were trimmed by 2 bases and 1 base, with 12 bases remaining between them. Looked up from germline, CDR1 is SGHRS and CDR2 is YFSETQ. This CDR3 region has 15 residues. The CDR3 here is CASSLGGRSNTEAFF. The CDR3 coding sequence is TGCGCCAGCAGCTTAGGGGGACGGTCGAACACTGAAGCTTTCTTT.